The 16 T cell receptor beta chains below were found in one sample sequenced in a study of cytomegalovirus exposure and HLA in healthy donors (TCRdb year 2017). Preparation of the library involved the immunoSEQ multiplex PCR assay. A mixture of 60 forward primers for TCR Vbeta segments and 13 reverse primers for TCR Jbeta segments was used in the multiplex PCR. Imported from immuneACCESS, the table was reduced by TCRdb to in-frame sequences with V and J called. These copies leave out some clones; in studies compared against another copy, an unresolved V gene accounts for under half, and the cause of the remainder is not known. This sample is represented by 150,000 to 200,000 clones; more than 65% of them were singletons. About 6% of the sample rests with the top ten. Specimen: PBMCs. The receptors come from a woman aged 25 to 39 in good health and CMV-seropositive.

This chain joins TRBV19 and TRBJ2-7; the match to TRBD2 covers 8 bases. Germline V gene sequence: CDR1 LNHDA, CDR2 SQIVND (reference sequence). CDR3 size: 13 residues. Trimming took 6 bases from V and 6 from J; bases not matched to a gene: 7. CDR3 amino acids: CASSGLASGEQYF. Here the CDR3 DNA reads TGTGCCAGTAGCGGACTAGCCTCTGGCGAGCAGTACTTC.

The gene calls are TRBV6-1 and TRBJ1-1; perhaps TRBD1 as D (6 bases). Trimming shortened V by 2 bases and J by 1 base, and 11 bases separated the two germline ends. CDR1 is MNHNS and CDR2 is SASEGT in the germline V gene. The length of the CDR3 is 15 residues. The CDR3 region has the DNA TGTGCCAGCAGTGAAACCGGGACACCGAACACTGAAGCTTTCTTT. It specifies CASSETGTPNTEAFF.

The chain links TRBV4-1 to TRBJ1-1, with no clear D. V lost 1 base to trimming and J lost 11 bases, with 20 bases between them. The CDR3 is made up of 15 amino acids. In germline, CDR1 is MGHRA, CDR2 YSYEKL. CDR3 sequence reads: CASSQAYSSSSWAFF. The CDR3 region has the DNA TGCGCCAGCAGCCAAGCATACAGCTCCTCCTCCTGGGCTTTCTTT.

This chain links TRBV5-1 with TRBJ1-2; possible D gene TRBD1, 5 bases. Germline CDR1 reads SGHRS; CDR2 reads YFSETQ. Trimming pared 0 bases from V and 7 bases from J, leaving 19 bases between. CDR3 size: 16 residues. The CDR3 loop reads CASSLAPVQARGGYTF. The DNA of the CDR3 is TGCGCCAGCAGCTTGGCCCCCGTACAGGCGCGTGGTGGCTACACCTTC.

This chain uses TRBV7-9 with TRBJ2-3; 10 bases agree with TRBD2. V shed 5 bases and J 4 bases; nucleotides not matched to a gene: 6. This CDR3 has 15 residues. Germline CDR1 SEHNR, CDR2 FQNEAQ (reference sequence). The CDR3 loop is CASSPSGRVADTQYF. The CDR3 region has the DNA TGTGCCAGCAGCCCAAGCGGGAGGGTGGCAGATACGCAGTATTTT.

The V gene is TRBV5-1, the J gene TRBJ2-7; possible D gene TRBD1, 6 bases. This CDR3 contains 15 residues. The germline gives CDR1 SGHRS, CDR2 YFSETQ. The V gene lost 0 bases and the J gene lost 4 bases, with 14 bases spanning the gap. CDR3 bases: TGCGCCAGCAGCTTGGGGGGGCAGGGCGGGTACGAGCAGTACTTC. This sequence encodes CASSLGGQGGYEQYF.

The chain recombines TRBV4-3 with TRBJ1-2; the match to TRBD1 covers 7 bases. CDR1 is LGHNA, CDR2 YSLEER, per germline. This CDR3 is 15 amino acids long. Trimming took 0 bases from V and 4 from J; bases not matched to a gene: 5. The CDR3 nucleotides read TGCGCCAGCAGCCAAGAGGGGACAGCGCCCTATGGCTACACCTTC. Translating gives CASSQEGTAPYGYTF.

The chain combines TRBV6-1 with TRBJ1-1; D uncertain. Trimming pared 1 base from V and 5 bases from J, leaving 8 bases between. The CDR3 is 13 residues long. Germline CDR1 is MNHNS and CDR2 is SASEGT. For the CDR3, the DNA is TGTGCCAGCAGTGAAGATCGTTTGACTGAAGCTTTCTTT. Its translation: CASSEDRLTEAFF.

The chain has TRBV6-5 and TRBJ1-2, with TRBD1 matching 7 bases. V lost 5 bases to trimming and J lost 3 bases; unmatched junction nucleotides: 3. The CDR3 spans 13 residues. The germline V gene encodes CDR1 MNHEY and CDR2 SVGAGI. The CDR3 protein is CASSHTGDYGYTF. CDR3 nucleotide sequence: TGTGCCAGCAGTCACACAGGGGACTATGGCTACACCTTC.

This clone occurred once. The J gene is TRBJ1-3, the V gene TRBV15; the match to TRBD1 covers 7 bases. In germline, CDR1 is LNHNV, CDR2 YYDKDF (reference sequence). With V trimmed by 4 bases and J by 2 bases, 5 bases remained unmatched. This CDR3 contains 15 residues. CDR3 in amino acids: CATSIGQAPGNTIYF. The CDR3 nucleotides read TGTGCCACCAGCATCGGACAGGCCCCTGGAAACACCATATATTTT.

This clone was detected only a few times. The chain uses TRBV4-3 and TRBJ2-3; TRBD2 might be the D (5 bases). The CDR3 loop spans 14 amino acids. The V end was cut by 5 bases, the J end by 4 bases, with 13 bases between. Looked up from germline, CDR1 is LGHNA and CDR2 is YSLEER. The CDR3 region is CASSAGPDADTQYF. The CDR3 coding sequence is TGCGCCAGCAGCGCGGGTCCGGACGCAGATACGCAGTATTTT.

The chain couples TRBV6-5 to TRBJ1-5; no definite D call. Germline V gives CDR1 MNHEY, CDR2 SVGAGI. V lost 2 bases, J lost 7 bases, and 9 bases lay in between. The length of the CDR3 is 13 residues. The CDR3 spells CASSYGQKQPQHF. DNA for the CDR3: TGTGCCAGCAGTTACGGTCAGAAACAGCCCCAGCATTTT.

This clone was observed a few times. The chain is built from TRBV5-1 and TRBJ2-5; D is possibly TRBD1 (6 bases). Trimming cost V 6 bases and J 1 base, with 10 bases left between them. CDR3 length: 13 residues. Germline V gene lookup returns CDR1 SGHRS and CDR2 YFSETQ. CDR3 sequence (DNA): TGCGCCAGCAAAACAGGGACCCAAGAGACCCAGTACTTC. Residues: CASKTGTQETQYF.

The chain is built from TRBV6-5 and TRBJ1-5, with D perhaps TRBD1 (6 bases). Germline V gene data show CDR1 as MNHEY and CDR2 as SVGAGI. The CDR3 runs 13 residues. V dropped 5 bases and J dropped 4 bases, with 9 bases sitting between them. The CDR3 bases are TGTGCCAGCAGTCCGACAGGTAATCAGCCCCAGCATTTT. Its translation: CASSPTGNQPQHF.

The genes are TRBV4-2 and TRBJ2-2; TRBD2 agrees at 10 bases. The germline V gene has CDR1 LGHNA and CDR2 YNFKEQ. This CDR3 is built from 13 residues. V trimming: 6 bases; J trimming: 7 bases; junction bases outside the gene matches: 2. For the CDR3, the DNA is TGTGCCAGCAGTGCTAGCGGGAGCGGGGAGCTGTTTTTT. Residues: CASSASGSGELFF.

The rearrangement uses TRBV14 and TRBJ2-1; D is unclear. The germline V gene encodes CDR1 SGHDN and CDR2 FVKESK. V was trimmed by 4 bases and J by 3 bases, leaving 10 bases between them. This CDR3 is built from 14 residues. The CDR3 spells CASSRHTFYNEQFF. The CDR3 coding sequence is TGTGCCAGCAGCCGTCACACCTTCTACAATGAGCAGTTCTTC.